The source of this T cell receptor (beta chain) is a study of CD8+ T cells in alopecia areata. This clone was observed a few times. Its antigen is not identified. Findings and caveats of the study: An increase in clonality over normal scalp was evident in lesional scalp, especially alopecia totalis/universalis.

Both peripheral blood and punch biopsies of lesional scalp skin were obtained from patients who had alopecia areata. The authors sorted CD4+ and CD8+ T cells from PBMCs. Germline loops: CDR1 SQVTM, CDR2 ANQGSEA. With V trimmed by 2 bases and J by 1 base, 0 bases remained unmatched. CDR3 length: 13 residues. Following RNA extraction, reverse transcription yielded cDNA that acted as the sequencing template. Assay: immunoSEQ multiplex PCR; the TCRdb copy retains only in-frame clones and omits some. The table shows approximately 100,000 clones, with roughly 42% occurring only once. This clonotype was obtained from a human donor with alopecia areata. The sequencing sample was made of CD4+ T cells sorted from blood. The gene calls are TRBV29-1 and TRBJ2-3; the match to TRBD1 covers 7 bases. CDR3 sequence (DNA): TGCAGCGTTGAAACAGGGGGCACAGATACGCAGTATTTT. It is translated as CSVETGGTDTQYF.